The rows below give T cell receptor beta chains drawn from one sample of a study of cytomegalovirus exposure and HLA in healthy donors. Data came from immunoSEQ multiplex PCR; TCRdb stores just in-frame clones and leaves some out. The top ten clones hold less than 1.5% of a sample with approximately 100,000 clones, about 94% of them seen once. Sequencing was carried out using PBMCs. The receptors shown here come from a woman aged 25-40 years in good health and CMV-seropositive. The CDR3 runs from the conserved cysteine through the conserved F or W. The D gene is left open where the match is weak. Clone size is shown for a subset of rows, as once, few, many or a class of expanded clone.

clone_size,d_call,v_call,j_call,cdr3_nt,cdr3_aa
.,.,TRBV28,TRBJ1-4,TGTGCCAGCAGTTCGTGGAGGCGTCCATCAAACCCCGTAGAAAAACTGTTTTTT,CASSSWRRPSNPVEKLFF
.,TRBD2,TRBV19,TRBJ2-7,TGTGCCAGTTCCGGTATTGGCGGGAGTGGCGAGCAGTACTTC,CASSGIGGSGEQYF
.,TRBD2,TRBV29-1,TRBJ2-3,TGCAGCGTTGAAACCCCGGGACTAGCGGCTAGCACAGATACGCAGTATTTT,CSVETPGLAASTDTQYF
.,TRBD2,TRBV6-1,TRBJ2-7,TGTGCCAGCAGTGAAGCGTCTCCGGGACTAGCGGTAACCTACGAGCAGTACTTC,CASSEASPGLAVTYEQYF
.,.,TRBV28,TRBJ2-7,TGTGCCAGCAGCCCGCCCATGGGGCAGGGGGGATACGAGCAGTACTTC,CASSPPMGQGGYEQYF
.,.,TRBV19,TRBJ2-6,TGTGCCAGTAGTATAACGGAGTCTGGGGCCAACGTCCTGACTTTC,CASSITESGANVLTF
.,.,TRBV4-1,TRBJ1-3,TGCGCCAGCAGCCAAGAATCCAGCTCTGGAAACACCATATATTTT,CASSQESSSGNTIYF
.,TRBD2,TRBV2,TRBJ2-1,TGTGCCAGCACCCCCAGGCGGGTAGCGGGAGGATCCAATGAGCAGTTCTTC,CASTPRRVAGGSNEQFF
.,.,TRBV28,TRBJ2-7,TGTGCCAGCAGTTTTCGACGGAGCTCCTACGAGCAGTACTTC,CASSFRRSSYEQYF
.,TRBD1,TRBV6-1,TRBJ2-7,TGTGCCAGCAGTGACCGACAGGGGAACTCCTACGAGCAGTACTTC,CASSDRQGNSYEQYF
.,.,TRBV7-9,TRBJ1-5,TGTGCCAGCAGCTTAGCAGGACAGAGCAATCAGCCCCAGCATTTT,CASSLAGQSNQPQHF
.,.,TRBV9,TRBJ2-2,TGTGCCAGCAGTGTGACGGGAGTCCGGGAGCTGTTTTTT,CASSVTGVRELFF
.,.,TRBV6-1,TRBJ1-5,TGTGCCAGCACTAGACAGATAGCCAACAATCAGCCCCAGCATTTT,CASTRQIANNQPQHF
.,.,TRBV1,TRBJ2-5,TGCACCAGCAGCCAAGGGGGACTAGCGGGAACACCGTACCAAGAGACCCAGTACTTC,CTSSQGGLAGTPYQETQYF
.,.,TRBV11-2,TRBJ1-1,TGTGCCAGCAGCTTAAGTCGGGGGAACACTGAAGCTTTCTTT,CASSLSRGNTEAFF
.,TRBD2,TRBV27,TRBJ2-7,TGTGCCAGCAGTTTTGCGTCGGGAGGGCCGAATTACGAGCAGTACTTC,CASSFASGGPNYEQYF
.,.,TRBV28,TRBJ2-7,TGTGCCAGCAGACAGGACAGCTACGAGCAGTACTTC,CASRQDSYEQYF
.,.,TRBV19,TRBJ1-1,TGTGCCAGTAGTATTGGGGGACTCCTATCGAACACTGAAGCTTTCTTT,CASSIGGLLSNTEAFF
.,.,TRBV28,TRBJ2-5,TGTGCCAGCAGGGGTCAGGGTTTCGAGACCCAGTACTTC,CASRGQGFETQYF
.,.,TRBV19,TRBJ2-1,TGTGCCAGTAGTGCGGAGGGACTCTACAATGAGCAGTTCTTC,CASSAEGLYNEQFF
.,TRBD1,TRBV30,TRBJ2-6,TGTGCCTGGAGTGTGCCCAGAGGTGGGGGACAGGGTTTATCTGGGGCCAACGTCCTGACTTTC,CAWSVPRGGGQGLSGANVLTF
.,.,TRBV7-9,TRBJ2-4,TGTGCCAGCAGCTTAGGCCAGGCGGGAAACATTCAGTACTTC,CASSLGQAGNIQYF
.,.,TRBV12-1,TRBJ2-2,TGTGCCAGCAGCCCGCCTACTAGCGGGAGGAACACCGGGGAGCTGTTTTTT,CASSPPTSGRNTGELFF
.,TRBD2,TRBV7-2,TRBJ2-2,TGTGCCAGCAGTAGCGGGGGGGACACCGGGGAGCTGTTTTTT,CASSSGGDTGELFF
.,TRBD2,TRBV11-2,TRBJ2-1,TGTGCCAGCAGCTTACTAGCGGGTGACAATGAGCAGTTCTTC,CASSLLAGDNEQFF
.,.,TRBV9,TRBJ1-2,TGTGCCAGCAGCGTAGGTACATGGTATGGCTACACCTTC,CASSVGTWYGYTF
.,TRBD1,TRBV4-3,TRBJ1-2,TGCGCCAGCAGCCAAACCGGGACAGGCTATGGCTACACCTTC,CASSQTGTGYGYTF
.,.,TRBV9,TRBJ2-3,TGTGCCAGCAGCGTAGGGGCAGGTAGCACAGATACGCAGTATTTT,CASSVGAGSTDTQYF
.,.,TRBV4-3,TRBJ2-7,TGCGCCAGCAGCCAAGATGTTAGGCAGGGAGGCTATCTAGCCTACGAGCAGTACTTC,CASSQDVRQGGYLAYEQYF
.,TRBD1,TRBV27,TRBJ1-2,TGTGCCAGCAGTTTACTGGGACAGGGAAATGGCTACACCTTC,CASSLLGQGNGYTF
.,TRBD2,TRBV15,TRBJ2-2,TGTGCCACCTTGGGGACTACCCACACCGGGGAGCTGTTTTTT,CATLGTTHTGELFF
.,.,TRBV19,TRBJ2-2,TGTGCCAGTAGCGCCGCGAACGGGGGCACCGGGGAGCTGTTTTTT,CASSAANGGTGELFF
.,TRBD2,TRBV29-1,TRBJ2-1,TGCAGCGGGAGACTAGCGGACTACAATGAGCAGTTCTTC,CSGRLADYNEQFF
.,TRBD1,TRBV5-8,TRBJ2-2,TGTGCCAGCAGACCTCCGGGACAGAGGACCGGGGAGCTGTTTTTT,CASRPPGQRTGELFF
.,TRBD1,TRBV9,TRBJ2-1,TGTGCCAGCAGCGGTCAGGGGGTCTACAATGAGCAGTTCTTC,CASSGQGVYNEQFF
.,TRBD2,TRBV4-3,TRBJ2-2,TGCGCCAGCAGCCGAGACATAGCGGGAGGGCCTAACACCGGGGAGCTGTTTTTT,CASSRDIAGGPNTGELFF
.,.,TRBV6-4,TRBJ2-6,TGTGCCAGCAGCCCCAGCTCTGGGGCCAACGTCCTGACTTTC,CASSPSSGANVLTF
.,TRBD2,TRBV27,TRBJ2-5,TGTGCCAGCAGTTTGTTGCGGGAGGTAGAGGAGACCCAGTACTTC,CASSLLREVEETQYF
.,TRBD1,TRBV19,TRBJ2-5,TGTGCCAGTAGTAGACAGGGGGCGGGGGAGACCCAGTACTTC,CASSRQGAGETQYF
.,.,TRBV7-6,TRBJ2-1,TGTGCCAGCAGCCAGAGCGGGCCCTCCTACAATGAGCAGTTCTTC,CASSQSGPSYNEQFF
once,TRBD2,TRBV13,TRBJ2-7,TGTGCCAGCAGCCAAGGACTAGAATTTCGTTACGAGCAGTACTTC,CASSQGLEFRYEQYF
.,TRBD2,TRBV10-1,TRBJ2-3,TGCGCCAGCAGTGAGTCAGGGACTATGAAGCAGTATTTT,CASSESGTMKQYF
.,.,TRBV10-3,TRBJ1-1,TGTGCCATCAGTGAGCCCGGGACAGAAGCTTTCTTT,CAISEPGTEAFF
.,TRBD2,TRBV5-1,TRBJ2-1,TGCGCCAGCAGCTTGGAGGGAGGGCCTAACAATGAGCAGTTCTTC,CASSLEGGPNNEQFF
.,.,TRBV7-2,TRBJ2-3,TGTGCCAGCAGCTTAGCGCCGTTGGCCACAGATACGCAGTATTTT,CASSLAPLATDTQYF
.,.,TRBV30,TRBJ2-4,TGTGCCTGGAGTGGAGGCAGGGCGATAGCCAAAAACATTCAGTACTTC,CAWSGGRAIAKNIQYF
.,.,TRBV5-1,TRBJ2-7,TGCGCCAGCAGCTTGATCGGGCAGGGTGTTACCTACGAGCAGTACTTC,CASSLIGQGVTYEQYF
once,TRBD2,TRBV5-5,TRBJ2-1,TGTGCCAGCAGCTTCCTAGCGGGAGCTCTGAATGAGCAGTTCTTC,CASSFLAGALNEQFF
.,.,TRBV30,TRBJ1-5,TGTGCCTGGAGTGGGGGGCGTGATCAGCCCCAGCATTTT,CAWSGGRDQPQHF
.,TRBD1,TRBV11-2,TRBJ2-5,TGTGCCAGCAGCTTATTAGGGGGCAGGTCGGAGACCCAGTACTTC,CASSLLGGRSETQYF
.,TRBD1,TRBV4-3,TRBJ2-7,TGCGCCAGCAGCCCAGGAACGAGGACAGGGGCTTACGAGCAGTACTTC,CASSPGTRTGAYEQYF
once,TRBD1,TRBV28,TRBJ2-1,TGTGCCAGCAGGCCGGGACAGGGTATCAATGAGCAGTTCTTC,CASRPGQGINEQFF
.,.,TRBV5-1,TRBJ2-2,TGCGCCAGCAGCTTGTTGGGCAGGGGAAACACCGGGGAGCTGTTTTTT,CASSLLGRGNTGELFF
.,TRBD2,TRBV7-2,TRBJ2-7,TGTGCCAGCAGCTTAGTGTCGGGAGGGTCCATATACGAGCAGTACTTC,CASSLVSGGSIYEQYF
.,.,TRBV4-1,TRBJ2-1,TGCGCCCTTCCCTCCCCGGGTTACTACAATGAGCAGTTCTTC,CALPSPGYYNEQFF
.,TRBD1,TRBV13,TRBJ1-2,TGTGCCAGCAGCCCAAACCGCTGGGGACAGACAATCTATGGCTACACCTTC,CASSPNRWGQTIYGYTF
.,TRBD2,TRBV19,TRBJ2-1,TGTGCCAGTAGTATAGAATTGGCGGGAGGAGCGGCCGAGCAGTTCTTC,CASSIELAGGAAEQFF
.,TRBD1,TRBV11-2,TRBJ2-7,TGTGCCAGCAGCGTAGACAGGGGATCGACCTACGAGCAGTACTTC,CASSVDRGSTYEQYF
.,TRBD2,TRBV19,TRBJ2-1,TGTGCCAGTACAACACTAGCGGGACGCTACAATGAGCAGTTCTTC,CASTTLAGRYNEQFF